Below, one T cell receptor beta chain is given with its context. V shed 3 bases, J shed 2 bases, and the junction held 1 base outside the gene matches. The CDR3 sequence is 14 residues long. Germline loops: CDR1 KGHSH, CDR2 LQKENI. The data derive from a study of blood T cell repertoires in COVID-19. The table came from immunoSEQ multiplex PCR; TCRdb's copy has only in-frame clones and leaves some out. The table lists 150,000 to 200,000 clones, 80% of them singletons. Exposed participants came across a COVID-19 case within 2 weeks before study entry. The receptor's source is a man in his sixties who had been exposed to COVID-19. Material: PBMCs or T cells enriched from blood (not recorded which). This chain joins TRBV18 and TRBJ2-5, with TRBD1 matching over 9 bases. In DNA, the CDR3 is TGTGCCAGCTCACCGACAGGGGGGCAAGAGACCCAGTACTTC. Translation gives CASSPTGGQETQYF.